Presented here are 18 T cell receptor beta chains from one specimen sequenced in a study of T cell clones after liver transplantation. Clones were read by immunoSEQ multiplex PCR, and TCRdb kept only the in-frame ones, dropping some. There are 68,000 or so clones in the sample; more than 85% occur only once, and more than 0.85% lies in the top ten. The sample in question was CD4+ T cells from blood, obtained around 27 months after liver transplant. These receptors originate from a human patient who received a liver transplant. Some T cells may be transferred from the graft donor.

The chain carries TRBV6-5 and TRBJ2-7; no definite D call. CDR1 and CDR2 (germline): MNHEY, SVGAGI. The V and J ends lost 6 bases and 3 bases respectively, with 9 bases between them. The CDR3 extends over 12 amino acids. The CDR3 loop reads CASSAELYEQYF. CDR3 DNA sequence: TGTGCCAGCAGCGCAGAACTCTACGAGCAGTACTTC.

This chain connects TRBV28 to TRBJ1-1; D is perhaps TRBD1 (5 bases). Trimming took 6 bases from V and 0 from J, leaving 11 bases between them. The CDR3 runs 14 residues. CDR1 is MDHEN and CDR2 is SYDVKM in the germline V gene. The CDR3 is CASSLRDLNTEAFF. CDR3 bases: TGTGCCAGCAGCCTCCGGGACCTGAACACTGAAGCTTTCTTT.

V is TRBV11-3 and J is TRBJ2-5; possibly TRBD1 or TRBD2 for D (5 bases each). Per the germline V gene, CDR1 is SGHNT and CDR2 is YENEEA. The V and J ends lost 9 bases and 4 bases respectively, with 12 bases between them. This CDR3 region has 12 residues. The CDR3 bases are TGTGCCAGTTCCAGGGAGACAGAGACCCAGTACTTC. Its protein product is CASSRETETQYF.

The chain couples TRBV7-2 to TRBJ1-1, with a weak D call TRBD1 (5 bases). Trimming took 3 bases from V and 0 from J, leaving 8 bases between them. Per the germline V gene, CDR1 is SGHTA and CDR2 is FQGNSA. The CDR3 is 14 amino acids. The DNA of the CDR3 is TGTGCCAGCAGCTTTGCGGGGGTGAACACTGAAGCTTTCTTT. It translates to CASSFAGVNTEAFF.

This rearrangement joins TRBV28 to TRBJ2-3; TRBD1 is a possible D gene (5 bases). This CDR3 contains 17 residues. The germline V and J ends were trimmed by 3 bases and 6 bases, with 22 bases remaining between them. Germline V CDR1 and CDR2: MDHEN, SYDVKM. Written as DNA, the CDR3 is TGTGCCAGCAGTTTCGAGCCCGCCCAGGGCCGTAGGGATACGCAGTATTTT. Residues: CASSFEPAQGRRDTQYF.

The chain combines TRBV5-5 with TRBJ1-2; D remains ambiguous. There are 12 residues in the CDR3. The V gene's germline CDR1 is SGHKS and CDR2 YYEKEE (reference sequence). V was trimmed by 2 bases and J by 7 bases, leaving 9 bases between them. CDR3 nucleotides: TGTGCCAGCAGCTTTGGTGATGCTGGCTACACCTTC. This translates into CASSFGDAGYTF.

V gene TRBV6-1 combines with J gene TRBJ2-1, with D uncertain. The CDR3 covers 12 residues. Germline assignment: CDR1 MNHNS and CDR2 SASEGT. V lost 4 bases and J lost 5, with 6 bases in between. The CDR3 region is CASSVTNNEQFF. The CDR3, as DNA: TGTGCCAGCAGTGTCACCAACAATGAGCAGTTCTTC.

The chain links TRBV7-2 to TRBJ2-3, with 8 nucleotides matching TRBD2. The CDR3 totals 15 residues. Germline CDR1 SGHTA, CDR2 FQGNSA. Germline trimming cut 1 base from V and 6 bases from J; bases unmatched to any gene: 6. In DNA, the CDR3 is TGTGCCAGCAGCTTAGTAGGGCGGGGGGCGGATACGCAGTATTTT. It is translated as CASSLVGRGADTQYF.

The CDR3 loop reads CASSAGIQETQYF. The DNA of the CDR3 is TGTGCCAGCAGTGCGGGTATTCAAGAGACCCAGTACTTC. J is TRBJ2-5 and V is TRBV7-2; D is possibly TRBD2 (5 bases). Germline V gives CDR1 SGHTA, CDR2 FQGNSA. V was shortened by 6 bases and J by 2 bases, with 10 bases between the two germline ends. The CDR3 is 13 amino acids.

CDR3: CASSPELAGGRSYEQYF. DNA for the CDR3: TGTGCCAGCAGCCCGGAGTTAGCGGGAGGACGCTCCTACGAGCAGTACTTC. The chain uses TRBV4-2 and TRBJ2-7; 10 bases fit TRBD2. Germline CDR1 is LGHNA and CDR2 is YNFKEQ. V lost 4 bases to trimming and J lost 0 bases; unmatched junction nucleotides: 9. The CDR3 extends over 17 amino acids.

The CDR3 DNA reads as TGCAGCGTTGAAAAGGACAGGTCCCGGGTGGGCGAGCAGTACTTC. Residues: CSVEKDRSRVGEQYF. The J gene is TRBJ2-7, the V gene TRBV29-1, with 7 bases aligning to TRBD1. The CDR3 has 15 amino acids. Trimming removed 2 bases from V and 6 bases from J; junction bases left unmatched: 13. The germline V gene has CDR1 SQVTM and CDR2 ANQGSEA.

The chain uses TRBV7-2 and TRBJ1-1; D not certain. Germline V lookup: CDR1 SGHTA, CDR2 FQGNSA. V was pared by 2 bases and J by 0 bases, with 10 bases between. This CDR3 has 15 amino acids. DNA for the CDR3: TGTGCCAGCAGCTTAAATCCGGGAATGAACACTGAAGCTTTCTTT. Protein: CASSLNPGMNTEAFF. Combining the CDR3 with reference TRBV7-2 and TRBJ1-1 gives the whole variable domain GAGVSQSPSNKVTEKGKDVELRCDPISGHTALYWYRQSLGQGLEFLIYFQGNSAPDKSGLPSDRFSAERTGGSVSTLTIQRTQQEDSAVYLCASSLNPGMNTEAFFGQGTRLTVV.

The J gene is TRBJ2-3, the V gene TRBV7-6; D is perhaps TRBD1 (5 bases). CDR3 size: 14 residues. Trimming shortened V by 1 base and J by 2 bases, and 7 bases separated the two germline ends. Germline-derived CDR1 and CDR2 are SGHVS and FNYEAQ. This CDR3 reads CASSLGQFTDTQYF. The CDR3 DNA follows: TGTGCCAGCAGCTTAGGACAGTTCACAGATACGCAGTATTTT.

This chain uses TRBV28 with TRBJ1-1; D remains unclear. This CDR3 has 13 residues. The germline V gene encodes CDR1 MDHEN and CDR2 SYDVKM. Trimming pared 6 bases from V and 8 bases from J, leaving 16 bases between. CDR3 residues: CASSYVAENEAFF. CDR3 DNA sequence: TGTGCCAGCAGCTACGTGGCGGAAAACGAAGCTTTCTTT.

The chain is built from TRBV16 and TRBJ2-7; 10 bases agree with TRBD2. The CDR3 loop spans 15 amino acids. From germline, CDR1 is KGHSY and CDR2 FQNENV. Trimming removed 2 bases from V and 6 bases from J; junction bases left unmatched: 7. CDR3 sequence: CASSQGLAGDSEQYF. DNA of the CDR3: TGTGCCAGCAGCCAAGGGCTAGCGGGAGACAGCGAGCAGTACTTC. Full variable domain (rest looked up from reference TRBV16 and TRBJ2-7): GEEVAQTPKHLVRGEGQKAKLYCAPIKGHSYVFWYQQVLKNEFKFLISFQNENVFDETGMPKERFSAKCLPNSPCSLEIQATKLEDSAVYFCASSQGLAGDSEQYFGPGTRLTVT.

Details on this clone: Other DNA sequences of this sample code for an identical CDR3. The genes are TRBV5-1 and TRBJ2-7; 7 bases align to TRBD2. J gave up 7 bases and V 0 bases, and 10 bases lay outside the gene matches. From germline, CDR1 is SGHRS and CDR2 YFSETQ. CDR3 length equals 15 residues. CDR3 sequence reads: CASSLDWRESGEQYF. CDR3 DNA sequence: TGCGCCAGCAGCTTGGACTGGCGGGAGAGCGGGGAGCAGTACTTC. Complete variable domain (other parts from reference TRBV5-1 and TRBJ2-7): KAGVTQTPRYLIKTRGQQVTLSCSPISGHRSVSWYQQTPGQGLQFLFEYFSETQRNKGNFPGRFSGRQFSNSRSEMNVSTLELGDSALYLCASSLDWRESGEQYFGPGTRLTVT.

This clone was counted once. The V gene is TRBV11-3, the J gene TRBJ2-1; 7 positions agree with TRBD2. Trimming cost V 4 bases and J 4 bases; bases outside gene matches: 13. The CDR3 runs to 17 residues. Germline loops: CDR1 SGHNT, CDR2 YENEEA. The CDR3 DNA reads TGTGCCAGCAGCTCCTACCTTCGCGGGAGTCCATACAATGAGCAGTTCTTC. Its translation: CASSSYLRGSPYNEQFF.

This clone was seen once. J is TRBJ2-3 and V is TRBV27; 11 bases are a match to TRBD2. Germline trimming cut 2 bases from V and 0 bases from J; bases unmatched to any gene: 4. Per the germline V gene, CDR1 is MNHEY and CDR2 is SMNVEV (reference sequence). The length of the CDR3 is 17 residues. CDR3 amino acids: CASSLRLAGGSTDTQYF. DNA of the CDR3: TGTGCCAGCAGTTTAAGGCTAGCGGGAGGAAGCACAGATACGCAGTATTTT.